This T cell receptor beta chain was sequenced in a study of CD8 T cells in ankylosing spondylitis. Whole-study results and caveats: Within ankylosing spondylitis blood, a TCR beta motif made up of eight or nine highly homologous variants appeared to be characteristic.

This clonotype was seen more than once but under ten times. Its specificity is not known. Trimming cost V 3 bases and J 4 bases; bases outside gene matches: 7. Germline V lookup: CDR1 SNHLY, CDR2 FYNNEI. The CDR3 length is 15 residues. TCRdb re-derived calls from the 5' RACE reads in MiXCR, one entry per CDR3 protein. Among about 350,000 distinct CDR3 sequences listed, around 20% were seen once. Sequencing input: blood, either unsorted or a sorted T cell fraction (not recorded which). This TCR came from a male donor with ankylosing spondylitis or in good health (not recorded which). This chain connects TRBV2 to TRBJ2-3; 7 nucleotides match TRBD2. The CDR3 is CASSDGASGSDTQYF. DNA of the CDR3: TGTGCCAGCAGTGACGGGGCTAGCGGTTCAGATACGCAGTATTTT.